A selection of T cell receptor beta chains follows, all from one sample in a study of monozygotic twins with inflammatory bowel disease. TCRdb derives one entry per CDR3 protein from the 5' RACE reads, leaving out DNA. The record lists fewer than 450,000 distinct CDR3 sequences, of which the ten most abundant hold 2.6%. The source material was blood. The receptors originated from a human donor with ulcerative colitis or Crohn's disease, or a healthy co-twin of an affected twin (not recorded which). Each CDR3 is given with its conserved first and last residue.

v_gene	j_gene	CDR3aa
TRBV5-1	TRBJ2-3	CASSSTTGLGTQYF
TRBV7-9	TRBJ2-5	CASSPTSGVFETQYF
TRBV4-3	TRBJ2-1	CASSQDSRTGYNEQFF
TRBV6-4	TRBJ2-2	CASRRLAGGTRELFF
TRBV5-6	TRBJ2-2	CASSSGAGPWDTGELFF
TRBV27	TRBJ1-6	CASSPGQGSSPLHF
TRBV4-2	TRBJ1-1	CASSQAGTLGTEAFF
TRBV12-3/TRBV12-4	TRBJ1-2	CASRPNRGLSYGYTF
TRBV27	TRBJ2-7	CASSLSSGDSYEQYF
TRBV7-9	TRBJ1-4	CASSSGGIGEKLFF
TRBV29-1	TRBJ2-7	CSVEEGDRGYEQYF
TRBV7-8	TRBJ1-2	CASSFGFYYGYTF
TRBV5-1	TRBJ2-2	CASSFSGGLGNTGELFF
TRBV6-5	TRBJ2-1	CASSYRGPYNEQFF
TRBV5-4	TRBJ2-1	CASSWGGTENEQFF
TRBV7-3	TRBJ2-2	CASSRDRGELFF
TRBV5-4	TRBJ2-1	CASSRSLAESYNEQFF
TRBV20-1	TRBJ2-1	CSAIKGGSYNEQFF
TRBV7-6	TRBJ2-5	CASSLAPRSGQETQYF
TRBV29-1	TRBJ2-2	CSVEPSPVTGELFF
TRBV4-1	TRBJ2-6	CASSHAIRQVSGANVLTF
TRBV5-1	TRBJ2-1	CASSFSDVSYNEQFF
TRBV20-1	TRBJ1-1	CSASNTGGSWTEAFF
TRBV9	TRBJ2-3	CASSAGAGTDTQYF